Listed below are T cell receptor beta chains from one sample, sequenced in a study of T cell changes during pregnancy in multiple sclerosis. Profiling relied on immunoSEQ multiplex PCR, and the TCRdb table lists in-frame clones only, not all of them. The sample consists of around 33,000 clones, approximately 90% of them appearing once. The sequenced sample was CD8+ T cells from peripheral blood mononuclear cells, obtained in the third trimester of pregnancy. The receptors originated from a female donor with multiple sclerosis, enrolled in a pregnancy study. Each CDR3 is given with its conserved first and last residue. The D gene is left open where the match is weak. Clone size is given for some rows only: seen once, a few or many times, or a class if the clone is expanded.

cdr3_nt	cdr3_aa	v_call	d_call	clone_size	j_call
TGTGCCAGTAGTATTGCCAGCTACAATGAGCAGTTCTTC	CASSIASYNEQFF	TRBV19	NA	NA	TRBJ2-1
TGTGCCAGCAGCGGCCAGGGTTTGGACACTGAAGCTTTCTTT	CASSGQGLDTEAFF	TRBV9	NA	NA	TRBJ1-1
TGTGCCAGTAGTATAGGCCCAGCGGGGGGCCCCTACAATGAGCAGTTCTTC	CASSIGPAGGPYNEQFF	TRBV19	TRBD2	NA	TRBJ2-1
TGTGCCAGCAGTCCCGGGACAGGCCCATACAATGAGCAGTTCTTC	CASSPGTGPYNEQFF	TRBV5-5	TRBD1	NA	TRBJ2-1
TGCGCCAGCAGCCCAGATGGGGGGGCAGATCAGCCCCAGCATTTT	CASSPDGGADQPQHF	TRBV4-3	NA	once	TRBJ1-5
TGTGCCAGCAGCTCCCCGCTAGCGGGGGGGCCCCTAAGGGCCGGGGAGCTGTTTTTT	CASSSPLAGGPLRAGELFF	TRBV7-2	TRBD2	NA	TRBJ2-2
TGTGCCAGCAGCCATACAGGCGGCGGACTGTTTTTT	CASSHTGGGLFF	TRBV9	NA	NA	TRBJ1-4
TGCAGAGACTCAAACCGGCCCCCGCACGGATGTGGCTACACCTTC	CRDSNRPPHGCGYTF	TRBV29-1	NA	NA	TRBJ1-2
TGTGCCACCAGCTCACCAGGGACACCTAGCAATCAGCCCCAGCATTTT	CATSSPGTPSNQPQHF	TRBV15	NA	NA	TRBJ1-5
TGTGCCAGCAGCTTAATGGCCCCCGGGGAGCTGTTTTTT	CASSLMAPGELFF	TRBV7-2	NA	once	TRBJ2-2
TGTGCTAGTGCCAGGGGCGCATCAGGGTCCGGGGAGCTGTTTTTT	CASARGASGSGELFF	TRBV12-5	NA	NA	TRBJ2-2
TGTGCCATCAGGGAAAGCGGGGGCCGGAACACCGGGGAGCTGTTTTTT	CAIRESGGRNTGELFF	TRBV10-3	TRBD2	NA	TRBJ2-2
TGTGCCAGCAGCTTAGGGGCCGCGGGTGAAGCTTTCTTT	CASSLGAAGEAFF	TRBV11-2	NA	NA	TRBJ1-1
TGTGCCGCCTCCATGGGGGGGCGCATCAATGAGCAGTTCTTC	CAASMGGRINEQFF	TRBV19	NA	NA	TRBJ2-1
TGTGCCAGCAGCTTTCCGAGAGAAGGGGGGGGTCCAGATACGCAGTATTTT	CASSFPREGGGPDTQYF	TRBV7-3	NA	NA	TRBJ2-3
TGTGCCAGCAGGCAGGGAAGTTTGACCGGGGAGCTGTTTTTT	CASRQGSLTGELFF	TRBV9	NA	NA	TRBJ2-2